This TCR beta chain was documented in a study of Ad26.COV2.S vaccination and SARS-CoV-2 variants. Study observations and caveats: Across vaccine and placebo recipients, the breadth of non-spike TCRs was similar. The breadth of spike-specific CD8+ and CD4+ T cell responses after vaccination was reportedly substantial. TCR breadth and depth estimates may have understated total T cell responses.

In its sample, this clone was seen once. Its specificity is unknown. Profiled with immunoSEQ multiplex PCR; TCRdb holds only in-frame clones, not every one. The sample records about 350,000 clones, 90% to 95% being singletons. The input for sequencing was peripheral blood, taken after recovery from COVID-19. The receptor's source is a human donor who had recovered from COVID-19.

Here the CDR3 DNA reads TGTGCCAGCAGCCGTCGGGAGGCCTACCGGGGCTACACCTTC. Residues: CASSRREAYRGYTF. This chain connects TRBV7-9 to TRBJ1-2; D is undetermined. The CDR3 is 14 amino acids. The germline V gene encodes CDR1 SEHNR and CDR2 FQNEAQ (reference sequence). V gave up 5 bases and J gave up 8 bases, with 18 bases separating them.